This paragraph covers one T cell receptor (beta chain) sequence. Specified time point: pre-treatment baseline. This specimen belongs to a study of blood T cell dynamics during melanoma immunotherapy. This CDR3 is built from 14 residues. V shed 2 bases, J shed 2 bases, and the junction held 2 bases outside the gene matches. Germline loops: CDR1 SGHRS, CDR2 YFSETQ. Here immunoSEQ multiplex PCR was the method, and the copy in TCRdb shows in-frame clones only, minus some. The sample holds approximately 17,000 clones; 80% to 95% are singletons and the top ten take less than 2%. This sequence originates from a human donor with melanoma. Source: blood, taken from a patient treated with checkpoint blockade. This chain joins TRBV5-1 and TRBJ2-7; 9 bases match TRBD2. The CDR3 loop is CASSLSSGAYEQYF. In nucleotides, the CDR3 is TGCGCCAGCAGCTTATCTAGCGGGGCCTACGAGCAGTACTTC.